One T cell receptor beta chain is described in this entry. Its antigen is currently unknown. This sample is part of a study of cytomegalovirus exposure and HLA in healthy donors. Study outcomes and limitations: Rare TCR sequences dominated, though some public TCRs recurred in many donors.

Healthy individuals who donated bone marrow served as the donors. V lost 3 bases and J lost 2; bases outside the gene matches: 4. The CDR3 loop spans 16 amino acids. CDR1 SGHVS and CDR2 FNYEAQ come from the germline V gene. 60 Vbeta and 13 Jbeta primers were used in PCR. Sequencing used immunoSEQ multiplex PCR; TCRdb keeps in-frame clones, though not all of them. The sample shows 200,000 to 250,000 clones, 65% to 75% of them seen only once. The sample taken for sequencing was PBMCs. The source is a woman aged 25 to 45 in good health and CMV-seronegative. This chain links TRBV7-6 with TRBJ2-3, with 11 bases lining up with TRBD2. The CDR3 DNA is TGTGCCAGCAGCTTGTTGACTAGCGGGATCACAGATACGCAGTATTTT. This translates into CASSLLTSGITDTQYF.